The entry below gives a single T cell receptor beta chain sequence along with its context. Its specificity is unknown. V lost 0 bases to trimming and J lost 1 base, with 16 bases between them. This CDR3 contains 19 residues. Germline assignment: CDR1 LNHNV and CDR2 YYDKDF (reference sequence). These data are taken from a study of CD8 T cells in Susac syndrome. Findings and limits, study-wide: TCR sequencing and HLA analysis covered a relatively small number of individuals.

Random hexamers primed reverse transcription of about 0.45 to 1 ug RNA. TCRdb re-called the immunoSEQ multiplex PCR reads through MiXCR, storing one row per CDR3 protein. The repertoire consists of some 180,000 distinct CDR3 sequences, with approximately 95% occurring once and the leading ten covering more than 0.1%. The chain links TRBV15 to TRBJ2-6; D uncertain. The sequenced material came from CD4+ T cells from PBMCs. This TCR derives from a human donor in good health. In nucleotides, the CDR3 is TGTGCCACCAGCAGAGATCTAGGGATCCTAGGTTCTGGGGCCAACGTCCTGACTTTC. The encoded protein is CATSRDLGILGSGANVLTF.